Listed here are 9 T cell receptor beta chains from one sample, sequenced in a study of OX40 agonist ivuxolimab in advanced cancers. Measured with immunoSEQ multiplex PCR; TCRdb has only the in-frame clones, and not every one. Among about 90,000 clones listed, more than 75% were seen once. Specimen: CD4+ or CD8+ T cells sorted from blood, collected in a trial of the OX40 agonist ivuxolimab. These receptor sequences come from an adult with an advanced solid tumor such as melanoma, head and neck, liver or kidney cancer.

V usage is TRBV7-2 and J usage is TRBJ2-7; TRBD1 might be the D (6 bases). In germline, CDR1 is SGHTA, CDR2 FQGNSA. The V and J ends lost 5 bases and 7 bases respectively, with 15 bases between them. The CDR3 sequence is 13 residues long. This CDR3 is CASSRDIIGEQYF. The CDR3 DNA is TGTGCCAGCAGCAGGGACATCATCGGGGAGCAGTACTTC.

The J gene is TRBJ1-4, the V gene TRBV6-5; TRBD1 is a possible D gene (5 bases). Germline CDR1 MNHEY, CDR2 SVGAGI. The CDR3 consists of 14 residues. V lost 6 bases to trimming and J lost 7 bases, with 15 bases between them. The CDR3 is CASSRTGGIEKLFF. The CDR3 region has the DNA TGTGCCAGCAGCCGGACGGGGGGTATTGAAAAACTGTTTTTT.

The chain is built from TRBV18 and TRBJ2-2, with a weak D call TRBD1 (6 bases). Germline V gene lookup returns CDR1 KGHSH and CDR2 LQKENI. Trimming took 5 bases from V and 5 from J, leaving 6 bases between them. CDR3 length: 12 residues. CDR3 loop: CASSTGTGELFF. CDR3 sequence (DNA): TGTGCCAGCTCAACAGGGACCGGGGAGCTGTTTTTT.

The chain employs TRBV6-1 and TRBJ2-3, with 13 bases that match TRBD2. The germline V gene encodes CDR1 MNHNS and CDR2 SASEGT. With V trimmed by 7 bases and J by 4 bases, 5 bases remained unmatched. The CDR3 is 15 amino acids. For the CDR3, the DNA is TGTGCCAGCACCAAGACTAGCGGGAGGCCAGATACGCAGTATTTT. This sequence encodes CASTKTSGRPDTQYF.

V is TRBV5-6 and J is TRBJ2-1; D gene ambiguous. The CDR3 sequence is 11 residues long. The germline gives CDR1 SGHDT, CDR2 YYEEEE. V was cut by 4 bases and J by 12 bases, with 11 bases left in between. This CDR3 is CASSAYGGQFF. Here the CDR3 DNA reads TGTGCCAGCAGCGCTTACGGCGGGCAGTTCTTC.

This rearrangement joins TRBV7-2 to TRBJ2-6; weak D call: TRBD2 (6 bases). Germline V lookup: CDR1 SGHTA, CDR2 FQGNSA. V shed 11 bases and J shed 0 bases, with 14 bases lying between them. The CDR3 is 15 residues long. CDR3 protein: CAGGSGLSGANVLTF. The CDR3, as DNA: TGTGCCGGGGGGTCAGGACTCTCTGGGGCCAACGTCCTGACTTTC.

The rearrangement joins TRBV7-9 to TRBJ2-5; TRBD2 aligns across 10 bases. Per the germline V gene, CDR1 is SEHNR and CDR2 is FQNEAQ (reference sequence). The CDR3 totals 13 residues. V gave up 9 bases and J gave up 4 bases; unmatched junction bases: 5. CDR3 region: CASSLAGAETQYF. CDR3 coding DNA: TGTGCCAGTTCCCTAGCGGGAGCAGAGACCCAGTACTTC.

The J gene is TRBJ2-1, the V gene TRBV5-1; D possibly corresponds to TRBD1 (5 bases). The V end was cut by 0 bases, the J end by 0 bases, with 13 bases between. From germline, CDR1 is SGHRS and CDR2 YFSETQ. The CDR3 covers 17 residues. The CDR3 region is CASSLDYRPSSYNEQFF. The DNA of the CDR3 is TGCGCCAGCAGCTTGGATTACAGGCCGAGCTCCTACAATGAGCAGTTCTTC.

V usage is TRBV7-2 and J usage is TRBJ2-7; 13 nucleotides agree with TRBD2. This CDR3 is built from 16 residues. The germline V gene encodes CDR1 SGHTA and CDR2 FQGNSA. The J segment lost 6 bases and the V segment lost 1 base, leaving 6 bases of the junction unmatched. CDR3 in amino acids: CASSLGLAGGQSEQYF. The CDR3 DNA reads TGTGCCAGCAGCTTAGGACTAGCGGGAGGCCAGAGCGAGCAGTACTTC.